Listed below are T cell receptor beta chains from one sample, sequenced in a study of cytomegalovirus exposure and HLA in healthy donors. Generated by immunoSEQ multiplex PCR, the TCRdb table keeps only in-frame clones and is missing some. The table lists 200,000 or so clones, more than 80% of them singletons. The sample comprised PBMCs. The source of these receptors is a young man in good health and CMV-seropositive. Each CDR3 is given with its conserved first and last residue.

CDR3aa,v_gene,j_gene
CASSERDTGELFF,TRBV6-1,TRBJ2-2
CASTTGVFGANVLTF,TRBV5-4,TRBJ2-6
CASSASSGTGFFGYTF,TRBV19,TRBJ1-2
CSVLKTDNYGYTF,TRBV29-1,TRBJ1-2
CASLINNPGSYNEQFF,TRBV7-9,TRBJ2-1
CAWNPGVTNEKLFF,TRBV30,TRBJ1-4
CASSIQGSTYEQYF,TRBV19,TRBJ2-7
CASSLRDRVSDQPQHF,TRBV5-1,TRBJ1-5
CASSQGRTPGTQYF,TRBV4-1,TRBJ2-5
CASSPVGGTGELFF,TRBV7-3,TRBJ2-2
CASSNRATSGRGGYNEQFF,TRBV7-9,TRBJ2-1
CASSLTRVYEQYF,TRBV6-1,TRBJ2-7
CSGGLAGYNEQFF,TRBV29-1,TRBJ2-1
CATLSGQGETQYF,TRBV18,TRBJ2-5
CASSVGQITETQYF,TRBV9,TRBJ2-5
CASSVSASGADTQYF,TRBV6-4,TRBJ2-3
CATLSRGRARDEQFF,TRBV5-4,TRBJ2-1
CASLPRGFGGETQYF,TRBV27,TRBJ2-5
CASSLGFTGLSYNEQFF,TRBV11-3,TRBJ2-1
CASTSLAAQFF,TRBV28,TRBJ2-1
CASSIGPWGPEAFF,TRBV19,TRBJ1-1
CASSSAGAWLDEQFF,TRBV27,TRBJ2-1
CASSQDWGATGQETQYF,TRBV4-1,TRBJ2-5
CASGSRQFQETQYF,TRBV27,TRBJ2-5
CASSRDGTGTGYYEQYF,TRBV13,TRBJ2-7
CASSPTSGSYITYEQYF,TRBV7-6,TRBJ2-7
CASSFPGLGYEQYF,TRBV5-6,TRBJ2-7
CASSRDKSDQPQHF,TRBV6-5,TRBJ1-5
CASSAGTSRSQNIQYF,TRBV7-9,TRBJ2-4
CASSEYPSSPTDTQYF,TRBV2,TRBJ2-3
CASSFKAGDIQYF,TRBV7-3,TRBJ2-4
CAISESTDRVYGYTF,TRBV10-3,TRBJ1-2
CASSVAQGAYEQYF,TRBV9,TRBJ2-7
CASSHSPGTSIYEQYF,TRBV14,TRBJ2-7
CASSEGGANTGELFF,TRBV6-4,TRBJ2-2
CASRPGTSGSYQETQYF,TRBV2,TRBJ2-5
CATSRDPQGRNQPQHF,TRBV15,TRBJ1-5
CASLPTGQGGGYTF,TRBV19,TRBJ1-2
CSVDSEVEQFF,TRBV29-1,TRBJ2-1
CASSLAAGDYEQYF,TRBV5-1,TRBJ2-7
CASNPRPGIPQPQHF,TRBV6-5,TRBJ1-5
CASSSGVGEQYF,TRBV28,TRBJ2-7
CASSHQTSGYQETQYF,TRBV28,TRBJ2-5
CAWSVQGAKNIQYF,TRBV30,TRBJ2-4
CASSLVVGLYQETQYF,TRBV5-1,TRBJ2-5
CASRPSLSRRETQYF,TRBV25-1,TRBJ2-5
CASSKPTGEKSSRLAGWGGELFF,TRBV28,TRBJ2-2
CASSVAGGQGYTF,TRBV5-1,TRBJ1-2
CASSPRGQINEKLFF,TRBV14,TRBJ1-4
CASSEGTGWRETQYF,TRBV2,TRBJ2-5